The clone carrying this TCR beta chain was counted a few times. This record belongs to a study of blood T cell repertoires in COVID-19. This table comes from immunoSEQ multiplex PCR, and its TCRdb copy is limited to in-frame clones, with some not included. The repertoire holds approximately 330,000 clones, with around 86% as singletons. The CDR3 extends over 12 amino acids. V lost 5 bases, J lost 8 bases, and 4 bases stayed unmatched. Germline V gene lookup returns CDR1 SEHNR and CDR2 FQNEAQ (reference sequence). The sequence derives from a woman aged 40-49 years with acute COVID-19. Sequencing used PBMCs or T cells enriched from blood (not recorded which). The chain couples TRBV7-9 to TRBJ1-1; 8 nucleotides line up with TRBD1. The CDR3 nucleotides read TGTGCCAGCAGCCGAGGACAGGGAGAAGCTTTCTTT. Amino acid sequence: CASSRGQGEAFF.